A selection of T cell receptor beta chains follows, all from one sample in a study of blood T cell repertoires in COVID-19. TCRdb's copy holds only in-frame clones and misses some; the assay was immunoSEQ multiplex PCR. The sample includes 300,000 to 350,000 clones, around nine tenths seen only once; the top ten take less than 5.5%. Sequenced input: PBMCs or T cells enriched from blood (not recorded which). The receptor source for this set is a man under 40 who had recovered from COVID-19. CDR3s include the opening cysteine and the closing phenylalanine or tryptophan. Fields, in order: V gene, J gene, clone size, D gene, CDR3 DNA, CDR3 protein. A D gene is named only where the DNA matches it firmly. Some rows have no size entry. The others give once, few or many, or a class for an expanded clone.

TRBV4-1	TRBJ1-1	.	TRBD1	TGCGCCAGCAGCCAACTCGACAGGGGTGCTGAAGCTTTCTTT	CASSQLDRGAEAFF
TRBV30	TRBJ1-1	.	.	TGTGCCTGGAGGAGAGGCGTTTGGAGAGTGAACACTGAAGCTTTCTTT	CAWRRGVWRVNTEAFF
TRBV10-1	TRBJ2-7	few	TRBD2	TGCGCCAGCAGTGAGGGGACTACTGGTCACGAGCAGTACTTC	CASSEGTTGHEQYF
TRBV28	TRBJ1-2	.	.	TGTGCCAGCACCAGGGCGGACTATGGCTACACCTTC	CASTRADYGYTF
TRBV5-1	TRBJ1-2	.	.	TGCGCCAGCAGCTTGTATAGGGGCGGAGCTAACTATGGCTACACCTTC	CASSLYRGGANYGYTF
TRBV15	TRBJ2-1	many	TRBD2	TGTGCCACCAGCAGAGGGGTTGCGGGGGGGCTATCGGGGTTCTTC	CATSRGVAGGLSGFF
TRBV11-2	TRBJ1-4	.	.	TGTGCCAGCAGCTTCGAGGGCAGACAACGGGAAAAACTGTTTTTT	CASSFEGRQREKLFF
TRBV7-8	TRBJ2-1	.	TRBD2	TGTGCCAGCAGCTTAGGCCGAGCGGGGGGGCCGCAAAATGAGCAGTTCTTC	CASSLGRAGGPQNEQFF
TRBV6-5	TRBJ1-1	.	.	TGTGCCAGCAGTTACATACAGGGTGAAGCTTTCTTT	CASSYIQGEAFF
TRBV10-2	TRBJ2-3	.	.	TGCGCCAGCTGTGCTGGAGGGCAGGCAGATACGCAGTATTTT	CASCAGGQADTQYF
TRBV15	TRBJ2-1	.	.	TGTGCCACCAGCAGAGACCTAGATGGTGAGCAGTTCTTC	CATSRDLDGEQFF
TRBV2	TRBJ2-7	.	TRBD2	TGTGCCAGCACCCCGATCGGACTAGCCTCCTACGAGCAGTACTTC	CASTPIGLASYEQYF
TRBV5-6	TRBJ1-5	.	.	TGTGCCAGCAGCTTGGCAGGAGGGAATCAGCCCCAGCATTTT	CASSLAGGNQPQHF
TRBV5-5	TRBJ2-5	.	TRBD2	TGTGCCAGCAGCTTCGAGTCTAGCGGGGGGAGAGAGACCCAGTACTTC	CASSFESSGGRETQYF
TRBV18	TRBJ1-1	.	TRBD1	TGTGCCAGCTCACCAAACAGGGGGTTCACTGAAGCTTTCTTT	CASSPNRGFTEAFF
TRBV7-3	TRBJ1-2	.	.	TGTGCCAGCAGCCCGGGACTGTTTCCTATGAGCTACACCTTC	CASSPGLFPMSYTF
TRBV5-1	TRBJ1-5	.	.	TGCGCCAGCAGCTATACAGGGCCTGGTCAGCCCCAGCATTTT	CASSYTGPGQPQHF
TRBV9	TRBJ2-1	.	.	TGTGCCAGCAGCGTAGAGGCCAGAGAGGGTAGTGAGCAGTTCTTC	CASSVEAREGSEQFF
TRBV28	TRBJ2-7	.	TRBD2	TGTGCCAGCAGTTTAAGTTTTAGCGGGGGGACCTACGAGCAGTACTTC	CASSLSFSGGTYEQYF
TRBV28	TRBJ2-3	.	.	TGTGCCAGCGCCATGGGGGCAGGGGACGCAGATACGCAGTATTTT	CASAMGAGDADTQYF
TRBV5-8	TRBJ2-5	.	.	TGTGCCAGCAGGTATAGGTTACAGGGAGAGACCCAGTACTTC	CASRYRLQGETQYF
TRBV11-2	TRBJ2-4	.	TRBD2	TGTGCCAGCAGCTTCAGCGGGGGGCCCCTAGCCAAAAACATTCAGTACTTC	CASSFSGGPLAKNIQYF
TRBV7-9	TRBJ1-2	.	TRBD1	TGTGCCAGCAGCGTAGGGACAGGGATCTATGGCTACACCTTC	CASSVGTGIYGYTF
TRBV28	TRBJ2-1	.	TRBD1	TGTGCCAGCAGTCCCCTACTGGACAGGTACAATGAGCAGTTCTTC	CASSPLLDRYNEQFF
TRBV5-4	TRBJ2-1	.	TRBD2	TGTGCCAGCAGCTTGCTCCGGACTAGCGGGGGGGCCAACCCCAATGAGCAGTTCTTC	CASSLLRTSGGANPNEQFF
TRBV15	TRBJ2-7	.	.	TGTGCCACCAGCAGAGACACCCACATTAGCGGGCAGTACTTC	CATSRDTHISGQYF
TRBV27	TRBJ1-3	.	.	TGTGCCAGCAGTTTAGACTACGGAAACACCATATATTTT	CASSLDYGNTIYF
TRBV9	TRBJ1-2	.	.	TGTGCCAGCCGCGCGGGGGGACTGAACTATGGCTACACCTTC	CASRAGGLNYGYTF
TRBV27	TRBJ2-1	.	.	TGTGCCAGCAGTTTATTCGGTCAGGGCTCCTACAATGAGCAGTTCTTC	CASSLFGQGSYNEQFF
TRBV7-6	TRBJ1-4	few	.	TGTGCCAGCAGCCCCCATACGCCCGGAGCTAATGAAAAACTGTTTTTT	CASSPHTPGANEKLFF
TRBV2	TRBJ2-1	.	TRBD1	TGTGCCAGCAGCTTAGACAGGGGGGCCAATGAGCAGTTCTTC	CASSLDRGANEQFF
TRBV25-1	TRBJ2-3	.	.	TGTGCCAGCAGCCGCAGACAGGATAGCGCAGATACGCAGTATTTT	CASSRRQDSADTQYF
TRBV6-5	TRBJ2-7	few	.	TGTGCCAGCAGTTACTTGACCCAGGGGTGGTACGAGCAGTACTTC	CASSYLTQGWYEQYF
TRBV2	TRBJ1-2	.	.	TGTGCCAGCGATGAACAGGGTGCTATCCCCTATGGCTACACCTTC	CASDEQGAIPYGYTF
TRBV10-1	TRBJ2-5	.	.	TGCGCCAGCAGCTGGGGAGTTGGAGGGACAGAGACCCAGTACTTC	CASSWGVGGTETQYF
TRBV27	TRBJ1-2	.	TRBD1	TGTGCCAGTACCCGGACAGGGTTATATGGTGGCTACACCTTC	CASTRTGLYGGYTF
TRBV3-1/TRBV3-2	TRBJ1-6	.	.	TGTGCCAGCAGCCAAGCCGGTCCACCCCTCCACTTT	CASSQAGPPLHF
TRBV6-5	TRBJ1-2	.	TRBD1	TGTGCCAGCAGGGGACAGGCCACCTATGGCTACACCTTC	CASRGQATYGYTF
TRBV7-6	TRBJ2-5	.	TRBD2	TGTGCCAGCAGCTTTGCGGCTAGCGGGGGCTTAGAGACCCAGTACTTC	CASSFAASGGLETQYF
TRBV12-3/TRBV12-4	TRBJ1-4	.	.	TGTGCCAGCAGTTTCTTTAATGAAAAACTGTTTTTT	CASSFFNEKLFF